This T cell receptor beta chain came from a study of graft-versus-host responses after intestinal transplantation. Turning to the study itself: Recipients were all induced with anti-thymocyte globulin, then given tacrolimus and steroids for about 3 years. General study points: Detected in recipient marrow were GvH clones, some of which were first observed in ileum or blood. Peak circulating GvH clone levels were associated with early post-transplant HvG declines.

V dropped 0 bases and J dropped 0 bases, with 6 bases sitting between them. The CDR3 covers 14 residues. Germline V gives CDR1 KGHSH, CDR2 LQKENI. Only in-frame clones appear in the TCRdb table, and some are missing; sequencing was by immunoSEQ multiplex PCR. Among around 43,000 clones listed, roughly 91% were seen once. On this clone itself: Its target is unknown.

The input for sequencing was PBMCs, taken 524 days after transplant. The chain uses TRBV18 and TRBJ2-7, with D unclear. This receptor was taken from a human patient who received an intestinal transplant, so some T cells may come from the graft donor. CDR3 DNA: TGTGCCAGCTCACCACCTGACGACTCCTACGAGCAGTACTTC. It codes for CASSPPDDSYEQYF.